This T cell receptor delta chain comes out of a study of gamma-delta chains in newborns, infants, children. TCRdb redid the clone calls on the reads with CATT. Of roughly 6,000 delta-chain clones listed, roughly 2% are singletons. Looked up from germline, CDR1 is GEAIGNYY and CDR2 is EKD. This CDR3 has 19 amino acids. There are a few counts of this clone. A single base is all that separates this from a far larger clone, so a read error is likely. Different DNA sequences within this sample yield the same CDR3. The genes are TRDV2 and TRDJ3; TRDD3 matches at 11 bases. This sequence was found in a child who was a newborn, infant or young child, either healthy, febrile or measles-vaccinated (not recorded which). Sequencing was done on a sample of blood. The CDR3 coding sequence is TGCGCCTGTGACAAAGTACTGGGGGATAGCTCCTGGGACACCCGACAGATGTTTTTC. Its translation is CACDKVLGDSSWDTRQMFF.